The sample holds a few counts of the clone carrying this TCR beta chain. Its antigen remains unidentified. Germline loops: CDR1 SGHTA, CDR2 FQGNSA. The CDR3 totals 16 residues. Germline trimming cut 2 bases from V and 2 bases from J; bases unmatched to any gene: 6. One entry per CDR3 protein, called by TCRdb with MiXCR from the 5' RACE reads. The sample holds around 250,000 distinct CDR3 sequences, over 8.5% seen once. This record comes from a study of CD8 T cells in ankylosing spondylitis. Study results and limitations: What appeared characteristic of ankylosing spondylitis blood was a TCR beta motif of 7 or 8 highly homologous variants. Matched ankylosing spondylitis synovial fluid reportedly showed significant enrichment of disease-linked clones.

This receptor was taken from a male donor with ankylosing spondylitis or in good health (not recorded which). Sequenced: blood, either unsorted or a sorted T cell fraction (not recorded which). The V call is TRBV7-2, the J call TRBJ1-5; TRBD1 matches 7 bases. The CDR3 spells CASSLIGGLGNQPQHF. Here the CDR3 DNA reads TGTGCCAGCAGCTTAATAGGGGGCCTGGGCAATCAGCCCCAGCATTTT.